This TCR beta chain came from a study of blood T cell repertoires in COVID-19. Across the study: Whether acute or convalescent, the COVID-19 samples came from the United States, Italy and Spain.

Unmatched junction bases numbered 8, after V lost 5 bases and J lost 5 bases. CDR3 size: 15 residues. In germline, CDR1 is SEHNR, CDR2 FQNEAQ (reference sequence). Seattle's enrolled individuals joined amid active infection and were then monitored longitudinally. In the source study's methods: Amplified reference gene primers provided the basis for estimating nucleated cell counts. Some clones are missing from TCRdb's copy, which holds only in-frame ones; the method was immunoSEQ multiplex PCR. That table gives V, J and clone size, and the DNA gave D and trimming. In the table there are around 120,000 clones, around 90% of which are singletons.

The source of this sequence is a woman aged 55-70 years with COVID-19, enrolled during active disease. The chain recombines TRBV7-9 with TRBJ1-2, with 10 nucleotides matching TRBD1. Sequencing was performed on peripheral blood. CDR3 sequence: CASSRTGGQEYGYTF. The CDR3 DNA reads TGTGCCAGCAGCCGGACAGGGGGACAAGAATATGGCTACACCTTC. Based on the CDR3 plus reference TRBV7-9 and TRBJ1-2, the full variable domain is DTGVSQNPRHKITKRGQNVTFRCDPISEHNRLYWYRQTLGQGPEFLTYFQNEAQLEKSRLLSDRFSAERPKGSFSTLEIQRTEQGDSAMYLCASSRTGGQEYGYTFGSGTRLTVV.